These 21 T cell receptor beta chains were sequenced from one sample in a study of cytomegalovirus exposure and HLA in healthy donors. Amplification used 60 Vbeta primers and 13 Jbeta primers. The protocol was immunoSEQ multiplex PCR, while the TCRdb copy is restricted to in-frame clones and leaves out a portion. Of 170,000 or so clones listed, 84% were seen once; the top ten hold about 4.9%. The specimen was PBMCs. The receptor source for this set is a man younger than 30 in good health and CMV-seronegative.

The chain carries TRBV5-4 and TRBJ2-7; D is possibly TRBD1 (5 bases). Germline values: CDR1 SGHNT, CDR2 YYREEE (reference sequence). CDR3 size: 13 residues. Trimming cost V 6 bases and J 0 bases, with 10 bases left between them. The CDR3 coding sequence is TGTGCCAGCATGGCCAGGGACTCCTACGAGCAGTACTTC. Translation: CASMARDSYEQYF.

This chain connects TRBV7-8 to TRBJ2-7; the match to TRBD1 covers 10 bases. The V segment lost 1 base and the J segment 6 bases; nucleotides outside the gene matches: 0. CDR3 length equals 13 residues. CDR1 is SGHVS, CDR2 FQNEAQ, per germline. The CDR3 sequence: CASSLGQGAEQYF. Here the CDR3 DNA reads TGTGCCAGCAGCTTAGGACAGGGGGCCGAGCAGTACTTC.

The rearrangement joins TRBV21-1 to TRBJ2-2; the D call in the table, TRBD2, was not verified against the DNA. TRBV21-1 is termed a pseudogene. CDR3 size: 18 residues. CDR3 DNA: TGTGCCAGCAGCGATTATCTAGCGGGAGGCCCGAACACCGGGGAGCTGTTTTTT. The encoded protein is CASSDYLAGGPNTGELFF.

In DNA form, the CDR3 reads TGTGCCAGCAGCGTAGCCCACACAGATACGCAGTATTTT. It specifies CASSVAHTDTQYF. The chain combines TRBV9 with TRBJ2-3; D is undetermined. The CDR3 spans 13 residues. V lost 0 bases and J lost 2, with 4 bases in between. Germline-derived CDR1 and CDR2 are SGDLS and YYNGEE.

This clone appeared once. The chain uses TRBV5-4 and TRBJ2-7; 12 positions match TRBD2. Germline trimming cut 4 bases from V and 1 base from J; bases unmatched to any gene: 3. The CDR3 sequence is 15 residues long. The V gene's germline CDR1 is SGHNT and CDR2 YYREEE (reference sequence). The chain's CDR3 is CASSAGTSGSYEQYF. The CDR3 region has the DNA TGTGCCAGCAGCGCCGGGACTAGCGGGTCCTACGAGCAGTACTTC.

This clone was counted once. V is TRBV7-9 and J is TRBJ2-5; 10 bases map to TRBD2. Germline V gives CDR1 SEHNR, CDR2 FQNEAQ (reference sequence). The trim removed 6 bases at V and 5 bases at J, leaving 6 bases unmatched. The CDR3 has 14 amino acids. The CDR3 bases are TGTGCCAGCAGTTTTAGCGGGAGGCTGGAGACCCAGTACTTC. It specifies CASSFSGRLETQYF.

On this clone: Other DNA sequences within the sample encode an identical CDR3. The chain combines TRBV19 with TRBJ1-1, with D possibly being TRBD1 (5 bases). V was clipped by 3 bases and J by 1 base, with 6 bases between them. The length of the CDR3 is 13 residues. Germline-derived CDR1 and CDR2 are LNHDA and SQIVND (reference sequence). DNA for the CDR3: TGTGCCAGTAGTATGGGGCAGAACACTGAAGCTTTCTTT. Its protein is CASSMGQNTEAFF. The full variable domain, with the rest looked up from reference TRBV19 and TRBJ1-1, is DGGITQSPKYLFRKEGQNVTLSCEQNLNHDAMYWYRQDPGQGLRLIYYSQIVNDFQKGDIAEGYSVSREKKESFPLTVTSAQKNPTAFYLCASSMGQNTEAFFGQGTRLTVV.

The genes are TRBV27 and TRBJ2-7; D call uncertain. V lost 1 base and J 4 bases, leaving 14 bases between the germline ends. The CDR3 totals 15 residues. Germline lookup yields CDR1 MNHEY and CDR2 SMNVEV (reference sequence). For the CDR3, the DNA is TGTGCCAGCAGTTTATACGGTGTTGGCGGTTACGAGCAGTACTTC. It encodes CASSLYGVGGYEQYF.

The chain has TRBV19 and TRBJ1-2, with D maybe TRBD1 (5 bases). The CDR3 spans 15 residues. The V end lost 4 bases, the J end lost 3 bases, and 15 bases lay between the germline ends. From germline, CDR1 is LNHDA and CDR2 SQIVND (reference sequence). In nucleotides, the CDR3 is TGTGCCAGTAGTACCATCGACAGCCGATACTATGGCTACACCTTC. It yields the protein CASSTIDSRYYGYTF.

This clone occurred once. The chain is built from TRBV28 and TRBJ2-5; 9 bases fit TRBD2. This CDR3 is built from 14 residues. In germline, CDR1 is MDHEN, CDR2 SYDVKM. V was clipped by 10 bases and J by 5 bases; unmatched bases: 11. CDR3 residues: CATEGTSLLETQYF. CDR3 nucleotides: TGTGCCACGGAAGGGACTAGCCTTTTGGAGACCCAGTACTTC.

V is TRBV6-6 and J is TRBJ1-1; D gene ambiguous. In germline, CDR1 is MNHNY, CDR2 SVGAGI (reference sequence). The germline V and J ends were trimmed by 4 bases and 7 bases, with 10 bases remaining between them. This CDR3 region has 12 residues. The CDR3 DNA reads TGTGCCAGCAGTTCACGGGCGGGTGAAGCTTTCTTT. Its protein product is CASSSRAGEAFF.

V gene TRBV9 combines with J gene TRBJ1-3, with D unresolved. The germline gives CDR1 SGDLS, CDR2 YYNGEE. Trimming removed 0 bases at V and 0 bases at J, with 4 bases between. The CDR3 contains 14 residues. CDR3 residues: CASSVGSSGNTIYF. The CDR3 DNA reads TGTGCCAGCAGCGTAGGTAGCTCTGGAAACACCATATATTTT.

V gene TRBV28 combines with J gene TRBJ2-1, with 16 nucleotides matching TRBD2. Germline-derived CDR1 and CDR2 are MDHEN and SYDVKM. Trimming at V came to 1 base and at J to 10 bases, leaving 1 base not matched to a gene. The CDR3 has 15 residues. The chain's CDR3 is CASSLSGLAGGEQFF. CDR3 DNA: TGTGCCAGCAGTTTATCGGGACTAGCGGGAGGGGAGCAGTTCTTC.

The chain joins TRBV19 to TRBJ2-6; D may be TRBD2 (6 bases). Trimming left V 4 bases short and J 1 base short, with 11 bases between. Germline V gene data show CDR1 as LNHDA and CDR2 as SQIVND (reference sequence). This CDR3 is built from 16 residues. The CDR3 coding sequence is TGTGCCAGTAGTAGAGCGGCGGGATCTGGGGCCAACGTCCTGACTTTC. It is translated as CASSRAAGSGANVLTF.

J is TRBJ2-7 and V is TRBV4-2, with D maybe TRBD2 (6 bases). The CDR3 runs to 18 residues. CDR1 is LGHNA, CDR2 YNFKEQ, per germline. V was trimmed by 3 bases and J by 3 bases, leaving 24 bases between them. CDR3 protein: CASSHPDTAGSQYYEQYF. CDR3 DNA: TGTGCCAGCAGCCATCCCGATACAGCCGGGAGCCAGTACTACGAGCAGTACTTC.

The chain's CDR3 is CASSPGTSEYNEQFF. The CDR3 coding sequence is TGTGCCAGCAGTCCCGGGACTAGCGAATACAATGAGCAGTTCTTC. The chain couples TRBV6-5 to TRBJ2-1, with 10 bases identical to TRBD2. Germline V CDR1 and CDR2: MNHEY, SVGAGI. The CDR3 has 15 amino acids. The V gene end was trimmed by 5 bases and the J gene end by 4 bases; junction bases not matched to a gene: 5.

This clone appeared a few times. The rearrangement joins TRBV5-1 to TRBJ2-3, with TRBD2 identical over 11 bases. The germline V gene encodes CDR1 SGHRS and CDR2 YFSETQ. The CDR3 has 16 residues. Trimming took 0 bases from V and 0 from J; bases not matched to a gene: 0. CDR3 nucleotides: TGCGCCAGCAGCTTGGGGACTAGCGGGAGCACAGATACGCAGTATTTT. Translation gives CASSLGTSGSTDTQYF. Filled out from reference TRBV5-1 and TRBJ2-3, the complete variable domain reads KAGVTQTPRYLIKTRGQQVTLSCSPISGHRSVSWYQQTPGQGLQFLFEYFSETQRNKGNFPGRFSGRQFSNSRSEMNVSTLELGDSALYLCASSLGTSGSTDTQYFGPGTRLTVL.

The chain carries TRBV27 and TRBJ2-7, with 9 bases lining up with TRBD2. The CDR3 is 18 amino acids. The J segment lost 2 bases and the V segment lost 5 bases, leaving 16 bases of the junction unmatched. Germline loops: CDR1 MNHEY, CDR2 SMNVEV (reference sequence). CDR3 protein: CASSLHPPASGNTYEQYF. CDR3 bases: TGTGCCAGCAGTCTGCACCCTCCGGCTAGCGGGAACACCTACGAGCAGTACTTC.

The chain joins TRBV7-9 to TRBJ2-2; D is unclear. Germline loops: CDR1 SEHNR, CDR2 FQNEAQ (reference sequence). The CDR3 has 16 amino acids. The V end was cut by 0 bases, the J end by 6 bases, with 14 bases between. This chain's CDR3 is CASSLALRLSPGELFF. The CDR3 nucleotides read TGTGCCAGCAGCTTAGCGCTGAGGTTATCCCCCGGGGAGCTGTTTTTT.

The chain uses TRBV7-9 and TRBJ2-7; 10 bases fit TRBD1. The CDR3 runs 14 residues. J lost 3 bases, V lost 5 bases, and 4 bases had no gene match. Looked up from germline, CDR1 is SEHNR and CDR2 is FQNEAQ (reference sequence). The CDR3 DNA follows: TGTGCCAGCAGCCACTGGGACAGGGGCTACGAGCAGTACTTC. It specifies CASSHWDRGYEQYF.

This clone was observed once. The V and J genes are TRBV7-3 and TRBJ2-1; 10 bases are shared with TRBD2. Germline V gives CDR1 SGHTA, CDR2 FQGTGA. J gave up 9 bases and V 5 bases, and 13 bases lay outside the gene matches. CDR3 length: 16 amino acids. The CDR3 sequence is CASSPRASGSGFEQFF. As DNA, the CDR3 is TGTGCCAGCAGCCCAAGGGCTAGCGGGAGTGGATTTGAGCAGTTCTTC.